This T cell receptor (beta chain) derives from a study of T-cell reconstitution after alpha-beta-depleted transplantation in children listed by TCRdb under 2016. Regarding the study in general: The study quantitatively tracked T-cell immune reconstitution after TCRalphabeta/CD19-depleted allogeneic hematopoietic cell transplantation in children using TCR repertoire profiling. Broad study findings and their caveats: The frequencies of hyperexpanded clones fell over the following months, and after one year, T-cell counts and TCRbeta diversity were mostly attributed to newly produced T cells. In some patients, high TCRbeta diversity at day 60 was attributed to recipient T cells and intrathymic progenitors that had survived conditioning. The apparently early alphabetaT-cell count recovery about two months after transplant was reportedly dependent on only several hundred rapidly expanded clones derived from non-depleted graft cells.

Comments on this clonotype: Its binding antigen is unknown. No per-base quality is available; no much larger clone lies one base away.

What this sample's treatment or condition label stands for: allogeneic hematopoietic cell transplantation with graft depleted of TCRalphabeta T cells and CD19 B cells. Transplant recipients were children who received TCRalphabeta/CD19-depleted allogeneic hematopoietic cell grafts. Receptor amplification or capture employed PCR. Sequencing took place on an Illumina HiSeq 2500. Molecular barcoding was employed in the preparation of TCR libraries, with unique molecular identifiers being used to normalize TCRbeta repertoire quantification. In-frame beta chains were kept once TCRdb had trimmed the public reads at Q25 with fastp and called clones with MiXCR. CDR3 protein sequences are deduplicated, and each keeps its most common genes and DNA. For this sample there are around 600,000 distinct CDR3 sequences; about 21% appear just once. 12% to 15% of the sample lies in the top ten. The CDR3, from cysteine to phenylalanine, totals 14 residues. The sequence is cut down to CDR3 DNA, 42 bases in frame from base 1. Based on the germline V gene, the CDR1 and CDR2 sequences are SGHRS and YFSETQ. Here V drops 4 bases and J drops 8 bases, and the junction holds 11 bases not matched to any gene.

The rearrangement joined TRBV5-1 to TRBJ1-1, with 7 bases matching TRBD1. The source is a boy under two years old who had a stem cell transplant for acute myeloid leukemia, so the T cells may come from the graft donor. The sequencing here drew on PBMCs, mostly from graft donor cells, taken 360 days after TCRalphabeta/CD19-depleted stem cell transplant. The CDR3 has the sequence CASSTSLQGSEAFF. The DNA is as follows: TGCGCCAGCAGCACGTCGCTACAGGGGTCAGAAGCTTTCTTT.